The 18 T cell receptor beta chains given below trace back to one sample, sequenced in a study of blood T cell repertoires in COVID-19. Produced via immunoSEQ multiplex PCR; TCRdb's table is partial and in-frame only. The sample includes 130,000 to 150,000 clones, about nine tenths of them seen just once. Sequenced sample: peripheral blood. All receptors come from a woman aged 45-65 years with acute or convalescent COVID-19.

The table lists this clone with a count of one. This chain uses TRBV5-1 with TRBJ2-2; TRBD2 might be the D (6 bases). The CDR3 extends over 18 amino acids. V was cut by 0 bases and J by 5 bases, with 20 bases left in between. Germline values: CDR1 SGHRS, CDR2 YFSETQ. The CDR3 region is CASSLEGDSRRGTGELFF. CDR3 DNA: TGCGCCAGCAGCTTGGAAGGGGACTCTCGAAGGGGAACCGGGGAGCTGTTTTTT.

V gene TRBV24-1 combines with J gene TRBJ2-1; 7 nucleotides agree with TRBD2. The V and J ends lost 4 bases and 4 bases, in that order; junction bases with no gene match: 9. Germline CDR1 reads KGHDR; CDR2 reads SFDVKD. CDR3 length equals 16 residues. CDR3 loop: CATSDPSASGYNEQFF. CDR3 bases: TGTGCCACCAGTGACCCGTCGGCTAGCGGATACAATGAGCAGTTCTTC.

Note on this clone: At one end, the junction sequence differs from germline, possibly due to a read error. The rearrangement links TRBV19 to TRBJ2-1, with TRBD1 matching over 8 bases. The CDR3 is 12 amino acids. Germline-derived CDR1 and CDR2 are LNHDA and SQIVND (reference sequence). CDR3 bases: TGTGCCAGTAGTATAGGGGCAGGGGGCAGGCTCTTC. It translates to CASSIGAGGRLF.

This CDR3 is CTSSQGPGDSANNEQFF. DNA for the CDR3: TGCACCAGCAGCCAGGGCCCTGGGGACTCCGCGAACAATGAGCAGTTCTTC. This chain uses TRBV1 with TRBJ2-1; TRBD2 is the table's D call, not checked against the DNA. TRBV1 is labeled a pseudogene. The CDR3 runs to 17 residues.

The chain has TRBV19 and TRBJ2-2; 8 bases align to TRBD1. Trimming took 8 bases from V and 6 from J; bases not matched to a gene: 2. The CDR3 is made up of 12 amino acids. CDR1 LNHDA and CDR2 SQIVND come from the germline V gene (reference sequence). Here the CDR3 reads CASQQGAGELFF. CDR3 nucleotide sequence: TGTGCCAGTCAACAGGGGGCCGGGGAGCTGTTTTTT.

The V and J genes are TRBV11-1 and TRBJ2-7; D may be TRBD1 (7 bases). The ends were cut back, 8 bases at V and 0 bases at J, with 14 bases in the middle. CDR3 length: 14 residues. Germline V gene lookup returns CDR1 SGHAT and CDR2 FQDESV (reference sequence). The CDR3 sequence: CASRGTANSYEQYF. The CDR3 bases are TGTGCCAGCCGCGGGACAGCCAACTCCTACGAGCAGTACTTC.

The chain combines TRBV6-5 with TRBJ2-3; D uncertain. This CDR3 is built from 11 residues. Trimming stripped 6 bases from V and 9 bases from J, with 10 bases between. Looked up from germline, CDR1 is MNHEY and CDR2 is SVGAGI. This CDR3 reads CASRARATQYF. Written as DNA, the CDR3 is TGTGCCAGCAGAGCCCGAGCAACGCAGTATTTT.

This chain uses TRBV5-1 with TRBJ1-3; no clear D gene. The V and J ends lost 4 bases and 3 bases respectively, with 14 bases between them. CDR3 size: 15 residues. Germline V gives CDR1 SGHRS, CDR2 YFSETQ. CDR3 sequence (DNA): TGCGCCAGCAGCCCGGACCTGGGAGGTGGAAACACCATATATTTT. It encodes CASSPDLGGGNTIYF.

The V call is TRBV27, the J call TRBJ1-1; D not certain. The ends were cut back, 3 bases at V and 1 base at J, with 6 bases in the middle. Per germline, CDR1 MNHEY and CDR2 SMNVEV (reference sequence). This CDR3 is built from 13 residues. The CDR3 here is CASSFPGNTEAFF. CDR3 DNA: TGTGCCAGCAGTTTTCCGGGGAACACTGAAGCTTTCTTT.

This chain links TRBV19 with TRBJ1-3; D ambiguous. Germline V gene data show CDR1 as LNHDA and CDR2 as SQIVND (reference sequence). There are 12 residues in the CDR3. V was cut by 5 bases and J by 2 bases, with 4 bases left in between. Here the CDR3 DNA reads TGTGCCAGTAGTTCGGCTGGAAACACCATATATTTT. Its translation is CASSSAGNTIYF.

The V and J genes are TRBV18 and TRBJ1-6; 7 nucleotides match TRBD1. Germline V gene sequence: CDR1 KGHSH, CDR2 LQKENI. The CDR3 totals 15 residues. V lost 3 bases, J lost 5 bases, and 4 bases stayed unmatched. This chain's CDR3 is CASSPGTVNNSPLHF. Written as DNA, the CDR3 is TGTGCCAGCTCACCCGGGACAGTGAATAATTCACCCCTCCACTTT.

The V and J genes are TRBV7-2 and TRBJ1-5; TRBD1 aligns across 7 bases. This CDR3 is built from 19 residues. Germline V gene sequence: CDR1 SGHTA, CDR2 FQGNSA. The junction had 17 bases not matched to a gene; V was cut back by 3 bases and J by 3 bases. CDR3 region: CASSLIGPGTGAFNQPQHF. In nucleotides, the CDR3 is TGTGCCAGCAGCTTGATCGGTCCCGGAACAGGGGCTTTCAATCAGCCCCAGCATTTT.

This clone has more than one count but fewer than ten. J is TRBJ2-2 and V is TRBV19; 7 positions match TRBD1. The CDR3 runs 14 residues. The trim removed 4 bases at V and 3 bases at J, leaving 2 bases unmatched. Germline CDR1 and CDR2: LNHDA and SQIVND (reference sequence). The CDR3 coding sequence is TGTGCCAGTAGTAGGACAGGAGACACCGGGGAGCTGTTTTTT. Translation gives CASSRTGDTGELFF.

In the case of this clone: One junction end does not reproduce the germline sequence, and a read error may be involved. The chain is built from TRBV7-3 and TRBJ2-7; perhaps TRBD1 as D (6 bases). The CDR3 sequence is 14 residues long. Germline-derived CDR1 and CDR2 are SGHTA and FQGTGA. The CDR3, as DNA: TGTGCCAGCAGCCCGAGCACAGGGTCCTTCGAGCAGTACTTC. This sequence encodes CASSPSTGSFEQYF.

The table lists this clone with a count of one. The chain has TRBV6-2 or TRBV6-3 and TRBJ2-3; the match to TRBD1 covers 8 bases. This CDR3 region has 16 residues. Germline V gene lookup returns CDR1 MNHEY and CDR2 SVGEGT. With 2 bases clipped from V and 5 bases from J, the junction kept 9 bases outside the gene matches. CDR3 DNA sequence: TGTGCCAGCAGTTACAAAGACAGGGGTGGTAGAGATACGCAGTATTTT. This sequence encodes CASSYKDRGGRDTQYF.

The V gene is TRBV5-1, the J gene TRBJ2-3; 7 bases line up with TRBD2. After removal of 4 bases from V and 4 bases from J, the junction contained 9 bases not matched to a gene. This CDR3 region has 15 residues. Germline V gene lookup returns CDR1 SGHRS and CDR2 YFSETQ. In DNA form, the CDR3 reads TGCGCCAGCAGCCCGGGACTACGCGCACCAGATACGCAGTATTTT. It codes for CASSPGLRAPDTQYF.

This clone was picked up a small number of times. The V gene is TRBV12-5, the J gene TRBJ2-5, with TRBD1 identical over 8 bases. The CDR3 contains 14 residues. CDR1 LGHNT and CDR2 FRNRAP come from the germline V gene. Trimming at V came to 7 bases and at J to 5 bases, leaving 9 bases not matched to a gene. CDR3 residues: CASEWTGFGETQYF. DNA for the CDR3: TGTGCTAGTGAATGGACAGGGTTTGGGGAGACCCAGTACTTC.

The rearrangement uses TRBV11-3 and TRBJ1-1; D unclear. The V end was cut by 1 base, the J end by 0 bases, with 6 bases between. The CDR3 sequence is 14 residues long. Germline V gives CDR1 SGHNT, CDR2 YENEEA. The CDR3, as DNA: TGTGCCAGCAGCTTAGGGAGGGTGAACACTGAAGCTTTCTTT. It encodes CASSLGRVNTEAFF. Complete variable domain (other parts from reference TRBV11-3 and TRBJ1-1): EAGVVQSPRYKIIEKKQPVAFWCNPISGHNTLYWYLQNLGQGPELLIRYENEEAVDDSQLPKDRFSAERLKGVDSTLKIQPAELGDSAVYLCASSLGRVNTEAFFGQGTRLTVV.